This is a list of T cell receptor beta chains from one sample in a study of STAT5B mutations in CD4+ large granular lymphocyte leukemia. TCRdb's copy holds only in-frame clones and misses some; the assay was immunoSEQ multiplex PCR. The sample comprises around 37,000 clones, about four fifths of which are singletons, and around 0.5% rests with the top ten. The sample taken for sequencing was CD4+ T cells from blood buffy coats. The receptors shown here come from a human donor in good health. CDR3s include the opening cysteine and the closing phenylalanine or tryptophan. Fields, in order: V gene, clone size, D gene, J gene, CDR3 DNA, CDR3 protein. A D gene is named only where the DNA matches it firmly. Where a row states a size, it is once, few, many or the class of an expanded clone; other rows omit it.

TRBV18	NA	TRBD1	TRBJ2-2	TGTGCCAGCTCACCACGGACAGGCGACACCGGGGAGCTGTTTTTT	CASSPRTGDTGELFF
TRBV7-2	once	NA	TRBJ1-2	TGTGCCAGCAGCTTAGTAATGCAGGGGTCGGGCTACACCTTC	CASSLVMQGSGYTF
TRBV5-5	few	NA	TRBJ1-2	TGTGCCAGCAGCTTGGGCCCACAGGGAAATGGCTACACCTTC	CASSLGPQGNGYTF
TRBV5-4	NA	NA	TRBJ2-1	TGTGCCAGCAGCTTGTGGCCATCAAACAATGAGCAGTTCTTC	CASSLWPSNNEQFF
TRBV2	NA	NA	TRBJ2-7	TGTGCCAGCAGTGAACGTATCCGGGGGCCTTACGAGCAGTACTTC	CASSERIRGPYEQYF
TRBV25-1	NA	TRBD1	TRBJ2-3	TGTGCCAGCAGTGAGCCGACAGGGCTGACAGATACGCAGTATTTT	CASSEPTGLTDTQYF
TRBV25-1	NA	TRBD2	TRBJ2-2	TGTGCCAGCACCGGACTAGCCCCCTACACCGGGGAGCTGTTTTTT	CASTGLAPYTGELFF
TRBV21-1	NA	NA	TRBJ2-1	TGTGCCAGCAGCAAAGCGGTTCATGACAGACTCTCCTACAATGAGCAGTTCTTC	CASSKAVHDRLSYNEQFF
TRBV10-3	NA	NA	TRBJ1-5	TGTGCCATCAGCGCAGGGGCGGGCAATCAGCCCCAGCATTTT	CAISAGAGNQPQHF
TRBV28	few	NA	TRBJ1-5	TGTGCCAGCAGTTTATTAGGGTTTGATCAGCCCCAGCATTTT	CASSLLGFDQPQHF
TRBV11-2	NA	NA	TRBJ2-2	TGTGCCAGCAGCTGGCAAGGGGCCGGGGAGCTGTTTTTT	CASSWQGAGELFF
TRBV18	NA	NA	TRBJ2-1	TGTGCCAGCTCCCCTCAGGGGTCCTACAATGAGCAGTTCTTC	CASSPQGSYNEQFF
TRBV18	NA	NA	TRBJ2-6	TGTGCCAGCTCACCAGGAAAGTGGATCGACCGGGCCAACGTCCTGACTTTC	CASSPGKWIDRANVLTF
TRBV6-4	few	NA	TRBJ1-5	TGTGCCAGCAGTGACAGGGCTAGCGGGGGGGCATCTAATCAGCCCCAGCATTTT	CASSDRASGGASNQPQHF
TRBV7-2	NA	NA	TRBJ1-1	TGTGCCAGCAGCCCCGACATGAACACTGAAGCTTTCTTT	CASSPDMNTEAFF
TRBV20-1	once	NA	TRBJ2-3	TGCAGTGGACCCAGCACAGATACGCAGTATTTT	CSGPSTDTQYF
TRBV2	once	NA	TRBJ2-2	TGTGCCAGCAGGAGGGAGTTGGCGGGGGAGCTGTTTTTT	CASRRELAGELFF
TRBV11-2	once	NA	TRBJ2-5	TGTGCCAGCAGGACGACTGCGGAGACCCAGTACTTC	CASRTTAETQYF
TRBV2	NA	NA	TRBJ2-2	TGTGCCAGCGGCGCCAGCGGCACCGGGGAGCTGTTTTTT	CASGASGTGELFF
TRBV7-2	NA	NA	TRBJ1-1	TGTGCCAGCAGCTTAGGACTGACGAACACTGAAGCTTTCTTT	CASSLGLTNTEAFF
TRBV30	once	NA	TRBJ1-4	TGTGCCTGGAGTGTACTGGGGCCAATGAATGAAAAACTGTTTTTT	CAWSVLGPMNEKLFF
TRBV4-3	once	NA	TRBJ2-5	TGCGCCAGCAGCCAAGAGTGGGACCGAACTCGGACCCAGTACTTC	CASSQEWDRTRTQYF
TRBV29-1	NA	NA	TRBJ2-3	TGCAGCGTTGAAACGCTAACTAGACGCACAGATACGCAGTATTTT	CSVETLTRRTDTQYF
TRBV19	NA	NA	TRBJ1-5	TGTGCCAGTAGTATTAGGGATAGTGAGCCCCAGCATTTT	CASSIRDSEPQHF
TRBV6-5	NA	NA	TRBJ1-1	TGTGCCAGCACCGGCTACACTGAAGCTTTCTTT	CASTGYTEAFF
TRBV9	NA	NA	TRBJ2-2	TGTGCCAGCAGCGTTTCCCAGGGTAGGACCGGGGAGCTGTTTTTT	CASSVSQGRTGELFF
TRBV9	few	NA	TRBJ1-4	TGTGCCAGCAGCGTAGCCGCGCGCACTAATGAAAAACTGTTTTTT	CASSVAARTNEKLFF
TRBV7-2	NA	NA	TRBJ2-1	TGTGCCAGCAGTTCTCGTTCGGACAATGAGCAGTTCTTC	CASSSRSDNEQFF